The clone carrying this T cell receptor beta chain was recorded a few times. Its antigen is as yet unknown. Compared with germline, one end of the junction differs, possibly owing to a read error. The data derive from a study of beta chain features in type 1 diabetes. Regarding the study as a whole: Any HLA type influence on TCRB rearrangement was left unresolved here.

Expressed TCRB transcripts got sequenced, as all isolated RNA was reverse transcribed. Sequencing used immunoSEQ multiplex PCR; TCRdb keeps in-frame clones, though not all of them. The sample consists of about 330,000 clones, approximately 11% of them appearing once. The CDR3 runs to 15 residues. Germline V gene lookup returns CDR1 MNHNY and CDR2 SVGAGI (reference sequence). This sequence originates from a young woman in good health. What was sequenced was naive CD4+ T cells from blood. The chain uses TRBV6-6 and TRBJ2-5, with 8 bases lining up with TRBD2. CDR3 loop: CAISESTTSEETQYF. CDR3 DNA: TGTGCCATCAGTGAGTCGACGACTAGCGAAGAGACCCAGTACTTC.